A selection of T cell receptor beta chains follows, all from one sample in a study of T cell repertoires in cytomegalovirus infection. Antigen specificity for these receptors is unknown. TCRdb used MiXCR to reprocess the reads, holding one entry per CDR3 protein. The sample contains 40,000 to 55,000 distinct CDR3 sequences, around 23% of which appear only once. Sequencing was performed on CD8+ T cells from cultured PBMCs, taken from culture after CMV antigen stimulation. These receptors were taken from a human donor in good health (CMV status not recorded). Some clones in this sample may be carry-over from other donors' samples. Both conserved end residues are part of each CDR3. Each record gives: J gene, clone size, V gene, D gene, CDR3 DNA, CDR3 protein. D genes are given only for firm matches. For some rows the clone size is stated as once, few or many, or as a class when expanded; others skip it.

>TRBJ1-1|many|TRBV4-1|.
TGCGCCAGCAGCCAGGGTAACGAGGATCACACTGAAGCTTTCTTT
CASSQGNEDHTEAFF
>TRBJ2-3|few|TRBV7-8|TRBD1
TGTGCCAGCAGCCCGGACAGGGCGCCAGATACGCAGTATTTT
CASSPDRAPDTQYF
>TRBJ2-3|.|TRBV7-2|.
TGTGCCAGCAGCTTCTCAGGAGATCATAGCACAGATACGCAGTATTTT
CASSFSGDHSTDTQYF
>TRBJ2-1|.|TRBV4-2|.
TGTGCCAGCAGCCCTCTCCAGGGTACTTCCTACAATGAGCAGTTCTTC
CASSPLQGTSYNEQFF
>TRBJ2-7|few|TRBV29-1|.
TGCAGCGTCTTTTGGGACGGCTCCTACGAGCAGTACTTC
CSVFWDGSYEQYF
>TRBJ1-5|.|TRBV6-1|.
TGTGCCAGCGCGAGGCCGTCGGCTCAGCCCCAGCATTTT
CASARPSAQPQHF
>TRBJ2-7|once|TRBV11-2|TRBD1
TGTGCCAGCAGGTTAGAAATCGACAGGGCCGACGAGCAGTACTTC
CASRLEIDRADEQYF
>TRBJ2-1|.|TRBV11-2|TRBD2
TGTGCCAGCAGCCCCCGGACTAGCGGGGGGGCAAATGAGCAGTTCTTC
CASSPRTSGGANEQFF
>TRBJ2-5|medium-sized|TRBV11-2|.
TGTGCCAGCAGCTTTTGGTCAGGCATGCAGGAGACCCAGTACTTC
CASSFWSGMQETQYF
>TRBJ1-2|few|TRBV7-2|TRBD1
TGTGCCAGCAGCATCAATCCTGGACAGGGGGCGCCTGGCTACACCTTC
CASSINPGQGAPGYTF
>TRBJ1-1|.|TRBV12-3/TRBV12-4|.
TGTGCCAGCAGTTTGGGGGTAATCGGGATGAACACTGAAGCTTTCTTT
CASSLGVIGMNTEAFF
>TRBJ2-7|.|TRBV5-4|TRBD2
TGTGCCAGCAGCAAGGGACTAGCGGGAACTTACGAGCAGTACTTC
CASSKGLAGTYEQYF
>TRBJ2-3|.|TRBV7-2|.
TGTGCCAGCAGCTTCGCTAGCACAGATACGCAGTATTTT
CASSFASTDTQYF
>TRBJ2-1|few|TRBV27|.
TGTGCCAGCAGTGTGAAAGTGGGGAATGAGCAGTTCTTC
CASSVKVGNEQFF
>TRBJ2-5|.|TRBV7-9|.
TGTGCCAGCAGCTCCTGGGGGCACCAAGAGACCCAGTACTTC
CASSSWGHQETQYF
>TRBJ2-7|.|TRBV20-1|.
TGCAGTGCTAGAGATGGGCGGAGGGACTACGAGCAGTACTTC
CSARDGRRDYEQYF
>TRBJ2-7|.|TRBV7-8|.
TGTGCCAGCAGCTTATCCCAGTCGAGGGAGCAGTACTTC
CASSLSQSREQYF
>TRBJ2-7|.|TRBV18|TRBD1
TGTGCCAGCTCACCCGGGACAGGCGCTTACGAGCAGTACTTC
CASSPGTGAYEQYF
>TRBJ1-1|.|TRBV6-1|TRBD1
TGTGCCAGCAGTGACAGGGGGCCAGGCACTGAAGCTTTCTTT
CASSDRGPGTEAFF
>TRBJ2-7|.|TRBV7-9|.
TGTGCCAGCAGCCCCATCTCGTCCGGGACCTACGAGCAGTACTTC
CASSPISSGTYEQYF
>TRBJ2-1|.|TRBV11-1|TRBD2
TGTGCCAGCAGCCCAAATGGACTAGCGGGAGACAGCTCCTACAATGAGCAGTTCTTC
CASSPNGLAGDSSYNEQFF
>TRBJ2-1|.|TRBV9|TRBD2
TGTGCCAGCAGCGTAGTAGCGGGGGGGTCCTACAATGAGCAGTTCTTC
CASSVVAGGSYNEQFF
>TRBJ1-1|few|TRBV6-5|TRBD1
TGTGCCAGCAGTCCTACGACAGGGGGAAACACTGAAGCTTTCTTT
CASSPTTGGNTEAFF
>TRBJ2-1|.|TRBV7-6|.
TGTGCCAGCAGTCCATGGCGGGGCAGCTCCTACAATGAGCAGTTCTTC
CASSPWRGSSYNEQFF
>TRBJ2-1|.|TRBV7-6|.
TGTGCCAGCAGCTTAGAAGGCGGGGCGGATGAGCAGTTCTTC
CASSLEGGADEQFF
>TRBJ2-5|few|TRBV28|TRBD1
TGTGCCAGCAGTTACTCCCCCCTTACAGGGGAAACTAAAGAGACCCAGTACTTC
CASSYSPLTGETKETQYF
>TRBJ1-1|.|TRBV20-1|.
TGCAGTGCTAGGACCGGGGGCGCTTTCACTGAAGCTTTCTTT
CSARTGGAFTEAFF
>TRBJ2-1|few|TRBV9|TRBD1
TGTGCCAGCAGCGTAGGACAGGGGAACTATGAGCAGTTCTTC
CASSVGQGNYEQFF
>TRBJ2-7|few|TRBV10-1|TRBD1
TGCGCCAGCAGTGAAGGGGAGGACAGGGGGAGCGGGCAGTACTTC
CASSEGEDRGSGQYF
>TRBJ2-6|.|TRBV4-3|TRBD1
TGCGCCAGCAGCCAAGGGATCGGACAGGTTGGGTCTGGGGCCAACGTCCTGACTTTC
CASSQGIGQVGSGANVLTF
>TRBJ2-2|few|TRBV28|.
TGTGCCAGCAGTTTATCGTACGGGGAGCTGTTTTTT
CASSLSYGELFF
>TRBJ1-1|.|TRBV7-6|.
TGTGCCAGCAGCCCCGGGACGAACACTGAAGCTTTCTTT
CASSPGTNTEAFF
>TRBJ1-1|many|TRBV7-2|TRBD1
TGTGCCAGCAGTTCTAGGACAGGGCAAGATCTAAACACTGAAGCTTTCTTT
CASSSRTGQDLNTEAFF
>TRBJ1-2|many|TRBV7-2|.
TGTGCCAGCACCTTGGGACCTAACTATGGCTACACCTTC
CASTLGPNYGYTF
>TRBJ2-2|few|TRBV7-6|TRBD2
TGTGCCAGCAGCTTACCTGCGGGAGAGGACACCGGGGAGCTGTTTTTT
CASSLPAGEDTGELFF
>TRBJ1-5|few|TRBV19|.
TGTGCCAGTAGGGAGGGGTTTCAGCCCCAGCATTTT
CASREGFQPQHF
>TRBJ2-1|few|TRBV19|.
TGTGCCAGTCAGGGGGGGGACTCTTCCGATGAGCAGTTCTTC
CASQGGDSSDEQFF
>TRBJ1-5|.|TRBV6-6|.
TGTGCCAGCATGAGGTGGGACAGCAATCAGCCCCAGCATTTT
CASMRWDSNQPQHF
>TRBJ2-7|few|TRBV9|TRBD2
TGTGCCAGCAGCGTGGGAGGGGTCTCCTACGAGCAGTACTTC
CASSVGGVSYEQYF
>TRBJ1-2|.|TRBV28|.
TGTGCCAGCAGCCTACAGGGCGGCGGCTACACCTTC
CASSLQGGGYTF
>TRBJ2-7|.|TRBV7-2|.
TGTGCCAGCAGTCTTTTCGGGGGCAGGGACGAGCAGTACTTC
CASSLFGGRDEQYF
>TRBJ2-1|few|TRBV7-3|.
TGTGCCAGCAGCTTAATCCCTAATGAGCAGTTCTTC
CASSLIPNEQFF
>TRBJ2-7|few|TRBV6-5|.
TGTGCCAGCAGCCCCCCGGGTTATAATCCCTACGAGCAGTACTTC
CASSPPGYNPYEQYF
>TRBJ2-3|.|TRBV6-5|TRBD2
TGTGCCAGCAGTTACTGGGCGGGAGGGACCACAGATACGCAGTATTTT
CASSYWAGGTTDTQYF
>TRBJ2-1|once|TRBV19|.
TGTGCCAGTAGTGCCTCCAGGGTAGGCTACAATGAGCAGTTCTTC
CASSASRVGYNEQFF
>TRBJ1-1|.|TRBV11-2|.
TGTGCCAGCAGCTTAGCCTTGTATAACACTGAAGCTTTCTTT
CASSLALYNTEAFF
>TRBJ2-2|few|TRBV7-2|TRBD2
TGTGCCAGCAGCTTATATGCGGGAGGGTGGGAGCTGTTTTTT
CASSLYAGGWELFF
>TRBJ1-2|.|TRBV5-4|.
TGTGCCAGCAGCTCCGGGAACCCCGTTTTCTATGGCTACACCTTC
CASSSGNPVFYGYTF
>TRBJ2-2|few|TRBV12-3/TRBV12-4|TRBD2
TGTGCCAGCAGTTTTGGAGCGGGGGGGCCTTCCGGGGAGCTGTTTTTT
CASSFGAGGPSGELFF
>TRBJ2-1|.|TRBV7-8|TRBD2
TGTGCCAGCAGCTCCCGACGGGGGGACAATGAGCAGTTCTTC
CASSSRRGDNEQFF
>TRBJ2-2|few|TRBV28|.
TGTGCCAGCAGTTTTGAGGGATCTTACAACACCGGGGAGCTGTTTTTT
CASSFEGSYNTGELFF
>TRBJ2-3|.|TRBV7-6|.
TGTGCCAGCAGCGCCCCTCCTCGCACAGATACGCAGTATTTT
CASSAPPRTDTQYF
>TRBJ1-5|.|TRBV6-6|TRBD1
TGTGCCAGCAGTGGCCTTACCGGGACAGGGGAGGGTCAGCCCCAGCATTTT
CASSGLTGTGEGQPQHF
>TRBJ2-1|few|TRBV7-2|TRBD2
TGTGCCAGCAGCCCCGGGACTAGCGGGAGCCCCGGGTACAATGAGCAGTTCTTC
CASSPGTSGSPGYNEQFF
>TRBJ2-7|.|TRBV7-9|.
TGTGCCAGCAGCTTACCCCCCAGGACCTACGAGCAGTACTTC
CASSLPPRTYEQYF
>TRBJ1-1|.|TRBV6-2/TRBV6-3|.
TGTGCCAGCAGTTTGCAGGGTCACACTGAAGCTTTCTTT
CASSLQGHTEAFF
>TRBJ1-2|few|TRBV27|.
TGTGCCAGCAGTTTAAGTATGGGGGGTCAGAACTATGGCTACACCTTC
CASSLSMGGQNYGYTF